The 5 T cell receptor beta chains listed next were all sequenced from one sample in a study of HIV-infected patients and healthy controls. TCRdb reprocessed the 5' RACE reads with MiXCR, giving one entry per CDR3 protein. The profile shows 65,000 to 70,000 distinct CDR3 sequences, less than 20% of them singletons. The sample taken for sequencing was CD4+ T cells from blood. The source of these receptors is a human donor in good health.

CDR3 bases: TGTGCCAGCTCACCGTTCGGGGGGCTCTCTGGAAACACCATATATTTT. It codes for CASSPFGGLSGNTIYF. This chain links TRBV18 with TRBJ1-3; D possibly corresponds to TRBD1 (6 bases). The V gene lost 3 bases and the J gene lost 0 bases, with 12 bases spanning the gap. The CDR3 sequence is 16 residues long. CDR1 and CDR2 from the germline V gene are KGHSH and LQKENI.

This clonotype was seen repeatedly, ten times or more. The chain combines TRBV19 with TRBJ1-5; the match to TRBD1 covers 10 bases. CDR1 is LNHDA and CDR2 is SQIVND in the germline V gene (reference sequence). After removal of 7 bases from V and 4 bases from J, the junction contained 7 bases not matched to a gene. The length of the CDR3 is 15 residues. The CDR3 here is CASTLAGQGNQPQHF. CDR3 nucleotide sequence: TGTGCCAGTACATTGGCGGGACAGGGGAATCAGCCCCAGCATTTT.

Many counts were recorded for this clonotype. V usage is TRBV20-1 and J usage is TRBJ2-3, with TRBD2 as a possible D gene (6 bases). The CDR3 sequence is 13 residues long. The germline V and J ends were trimmed by 3 bases and 0 bases, with 7 bases remaining between them. The V gene's germline CDR1 is DFQATT and CDR2 SNEGSKA (reference sequence). Here the CDR3 reads CSARGTSTDTQYF. The CDR3 DNA sequence: TGCAGTGCTAGGGGGACTAGCACAGATACGCAGTATTTT.

This clonotype occurred a few times. The rearrangement joins TRBV6-1 to TRBJ1-5; a possible D gene is TRBD1 (5 bases). Per the germline V gene, CDR1 is MNHNS and CDR2 is SASEGT. The CDR3 spans 18 residues. V lost 0 bases, J lost 3 bases, and 18 bases lay in between. The CDR3 DNA reads TGTGCCAGCAGTGAAGCAAGGGGTGACGGGGGTATCAATCAGCCCCAGCATTTT. This sequence encodes CASSEARGDGGINQPQHF.

The chain carries TRBV19 and TRBJ1-1; D gene unclear. Deletions cut 4 bases from V and 6 bases from J, with 12 bases between. The CDR3 covers 13 residues. The germline V gene has CDR1 LNHDA and CDR2 SQIVND (reference sequence). The CDR3 protein is CASSTPGPAEAFF. DNA of the CDR3: TGTGCCAGTAGTACTCCCGGGCCGGCTGAAGCTTTCTTT.